A selection of T cell receptor beta chains follows, all from one sample in a study of shared clonotypes between healthy human individuals. Generated by immunoSEQ multiplex PCR, the TCRdb table keeps only in-frame clones and is missing some. Among 2.5 million or so clones listed, approximately 94% were seen once. Sequenced: naive CD4+ T cells sorted from blood. Source of these receptors: a man between 18 and 29 years old in good health. The CDR3 runs from the conserved cysteine through the conserved F or W. A D gene is named only where the DNA matches it firmly. A clone size is listed for some rows: how often the clone was seen (once, few, many), or a class if it is expanded.

TRBJ1-1 few TRBV6-1 NA TGTGCCAGCAGTGCCTGGGTCGGGGCGAACACTGAAGCTTTCTTT CASSAWVGANTEAFF
TRBJ2-1 NA TRBV7-2 TRBD2 TGTGCCAGCAGCTTCGGGGGGGGCAACTACAATGAGCAGTTCTTC CASSFGGGNYNEQFF
TRBJ1-2 NA TRBV27 NA TGTGCCAGCAGTTCGCCAATGAGGGGTGGCGGCTACACCTTC CASSSPMRGGGYTF
TRBJ1-2 NA TRBV25-1 TRBD1 TGTGCCAGCAGTGACCCAGGGACAGGGGGCTTGGTTGGCTACACCTTC CASSDPGTGGLVGYTF
TRBJ1-5 NA TRBV7-2 TRBD1 TGTGCCAGCAGCCAGACAGGGAGCAATCAGCCCCAGCATTTT CASSQTGSNQPQHF
TRBJ2-7 NA TRBV5-4 NA TGTGCCAGCAGCTTCGGGGACGGTGCCTACGAGCAGTACTTC CASSFGDGAYEQYF
TRBJ1-6 NA TRBV19 NA TGTGCCACTGGGACCTCCCCAAATTCACCCCTCCACTTT CATGTSPNSPLHF
TRBJ1-2 NA TRBV7-2 NA TGTGCCAGCAGCCGCCTCTCACAGGGATATGGCTACACCTTC CASSRLSQGYGYTF
TRBJ2-5 NA TRBV6-1 NA TGTGCCAGCACAGCCTTCCAAGAGACCCAGTACTTC CASTAFQETQYF
TRBJ1-1 NA TRBV6-6 NA TGTGCCAGCAGTTACTCCGGCGGGTACACTGAAGCTTTCTTT CASSYSGGYTEAFF
TRBJ2-1 NA TRBV7-2 TRBD2 TGTGCCAGCAGCTTTGGCGGACTAGCGGACTACAATGAGCAGTTCTTC CASSFGGLADYNEQFF
TRBJ2-7 NA TRBV5-8 NA TGTGCCAGCAGCTTGAAGATTTTTATCAGCCGCTCCTACGAGCAGTACTTC CASSLKIFISRSYEQYF
TRBJ2-1 NA TRBV7-2 NA TGTGCCAGCAGCTTAGTCGGGGTCGGCAACAATGAGCAGTTCTTC CASSLVGVGNNEQFF
TRBJ2-7 NA TRBV29-1 TRBD1 TGCAGCGTGAAAAACAGGGGGCCGTACGAGCAGTACTTC CSVKNRGPYEQYF
TRBJ2-5 NA TRBV5-1 NA TGCGCCAGCAGCTGGGGCGGGATACAAGAGACCCAGTACTTC CASSWGGIQETQYF
TRBJ2-1 NA TRBV5-1 TRBD2 TGCGCCAGCAGCCCTGGGACCGCGGGGGCCTACAATGAGCAGTTCTTC CASSPGTAGAYNEQFF
TRBJ1-2 NA TRBV19 TRBD1 TGTGCCAGTAGTGGGGGACAGGGTGACCCCGTTGGCTATGGCTACACCTTC CASSGGQGDPVGYGYTF
TRBJ1-1 few TRBV6-1 TRBD1 TGTGCCAGCAGGAGGACAGGGGGCACTGAAGCTTTCTTT CASRRTGGTEAFF
TRBJ2-1 NA TRBV7-9 NA TGTGCCAGCAGCCTCAGCGGCTCCGAGCAGTTCTTC CASSLSGSEQFF
TRBJ2-5 NA TRBV30 NA TGTGCCTGGAAGGGGGGCGGGGAGACCCAGTACTTC CAWKGGGETQYF
TRBJ2-7 NA TRBV6-5 NA TGTGCCAGCAGATCCCTGGGGGGGCTGGTCGAGCAGTACTTC CASRSLGGLVEQYF
TRBJ2-3 NA TRBV30 NA TGTGCCTGGACCCGAAGGGGGTCAGATACGCAGTATTTT CAWTRRGSDTQYF
TRBJ1-4 NA TRBV6-1 TRBD1 TGTGCCAGCAGCCGACAGGGAAATAATGAAAAACTGTTTTTT CASSRQGNNEKLFF
TRBJ1-2 NA TRBV5-1 NA TGCGCCAGCAGCACGGACAGTACTAACTATGGCTACACCTTC CASSTDSTNYGYTF
TRBJ2-7 NA TRBV19 NA TGTGCCAGTAGTATTTCGCCGGACTCCGACGAGCAGTACTTC CASSISPDSDEQYF
TRBJ2-7 NA TRBV28 TRBD2 TGTGCCAGCAGTTACCCAGCGGGGGGAGGTCCCTACGAGCAGTACTTC CASSYPAGGGPYEQYF
TRBJ2-7 NA TRBV10-3 NA TGTGCCATCAAGGTGTCGGGGGTTTACGAGCAGTACTTC CAIKVSGVYEQYF
TRBJ2-3 NA TRBV18 NA TGTGCCAGCTCACTTACAGATACGCAGTATTTT CASSLTDTQYF
TRBJ2-7 NA TRBV6-4 TRBD1 TGTGCCAGCAGTGGGAGGGGGACAGGAGGGTGGGTCGAGCAGTACTTC CASSGRGTGGWVEQYF
TRBJ1-4 NA TRBV6-5 NA TGTGCCAGCACTAAGACAGGCAGCTCGGAAAAACTGTTTTTT CASTKTGSSEKLFF
TRBJ1-1 NA TRBV18 NA TGTGCCAGCTCACCCACAGGGTCTGCTGAAGCTTTCTTT CASSPTGSAEAFF